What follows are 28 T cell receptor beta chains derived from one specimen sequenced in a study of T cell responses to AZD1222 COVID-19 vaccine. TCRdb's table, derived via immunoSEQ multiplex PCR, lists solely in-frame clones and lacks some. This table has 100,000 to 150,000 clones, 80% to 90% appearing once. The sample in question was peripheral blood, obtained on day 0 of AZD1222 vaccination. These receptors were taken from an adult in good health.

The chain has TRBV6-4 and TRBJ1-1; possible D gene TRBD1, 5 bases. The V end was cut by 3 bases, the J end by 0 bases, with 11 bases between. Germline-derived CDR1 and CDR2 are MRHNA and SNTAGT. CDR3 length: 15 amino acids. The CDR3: CASSEGDHMNTEAFF. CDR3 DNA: TGTGCCAGCAGTGAGGGGGACCATATGAACACTGAAGCTTTCTTT.

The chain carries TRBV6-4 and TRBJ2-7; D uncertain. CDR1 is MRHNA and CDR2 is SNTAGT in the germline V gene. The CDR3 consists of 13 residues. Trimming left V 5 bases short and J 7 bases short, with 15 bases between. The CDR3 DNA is TGTGCCAGCAGTCAAGGACCGGCCACTGAGCAGTACTTC. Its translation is CASSQGPATEQYF.

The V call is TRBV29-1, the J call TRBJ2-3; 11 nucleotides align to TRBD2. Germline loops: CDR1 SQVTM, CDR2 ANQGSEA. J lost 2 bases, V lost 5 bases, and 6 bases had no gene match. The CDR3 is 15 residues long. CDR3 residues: CSVTGTSGHTDTQYF. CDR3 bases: TGCAGCGTTACCGGGACTAGCGGACACACAGATACGCAGTATTTT.

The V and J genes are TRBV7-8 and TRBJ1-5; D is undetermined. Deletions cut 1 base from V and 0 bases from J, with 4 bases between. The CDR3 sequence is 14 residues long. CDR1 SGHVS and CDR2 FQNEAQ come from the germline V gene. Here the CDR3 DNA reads TGTGCCAGCAGCTTAGACACTAGCAATCAGCCCCAGCATTTT. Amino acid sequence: CASSLDTSNQPQHF. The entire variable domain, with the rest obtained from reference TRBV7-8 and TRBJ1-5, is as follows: GAGVSQSPRYKVAKRGQDVALRCDPISGHVSLFWYQQALGQGPEFLTYFQNEAQLDKSGLPSDRFFAERPEGSVSTLKIQRTQQEDSAVYLCASSLDTSNQPQHFGDGTRLSIL.

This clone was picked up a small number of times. DNA for the CDR3: TGTGCCAGCCAGGGGAGCTCCTACGAGCAGTACTTC. Its protein is CASQGSSYEQYF. This chain uses TRBV27 with TRBJ2-7; weak D call: TRBD1 (6 bases). This CDR3 is 12 amino acids long. CDR1 is MNHEY, CDR2 SMNVEV, per germline (reference sequence). Trimming removed 8 bases from V and 0 bases from J, with 8 bases in between.

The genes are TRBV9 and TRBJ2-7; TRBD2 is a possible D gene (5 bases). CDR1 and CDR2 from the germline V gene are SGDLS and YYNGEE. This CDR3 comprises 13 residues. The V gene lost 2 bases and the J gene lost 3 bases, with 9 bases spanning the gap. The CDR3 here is CASSVGVNYEQYF. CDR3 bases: TGTGCCAGCAGCGTGGGAGTAAACTACGAGCAGTACTTC.

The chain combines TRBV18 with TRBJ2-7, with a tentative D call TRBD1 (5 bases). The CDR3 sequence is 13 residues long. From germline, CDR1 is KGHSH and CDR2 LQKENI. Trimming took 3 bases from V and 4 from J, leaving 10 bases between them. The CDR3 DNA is TGTGCCAGCTCACCCACACAGGCATACGAGCAGTACTTC. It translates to CASSPTQAYEQYF. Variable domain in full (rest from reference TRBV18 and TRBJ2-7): NAGVMQNPRHLVRRRGQEARLRCSPMKGHSHVYWYRQLPEEGLKFMVYLQKENIIDESGMPKERFSAEFPKEGPSILRIQQVVRGDSAAYFCASSPTQAYEQYFGPGTRLTVT.

The CDR3 DNA sequence: TGTGCCAGCTCCCTCTCTAGCACAGATACGCAGTATTTT. Encoded protein: CASSLSSTDTQYF. The chain uses TRBV5-6 and TRBJ2-3; D is unclear. The CDR3 loop spans 13 amino acids. Trimming removed 7 bases from V and 0 bases from J, with 9 bases in between. The germline V gene has CDR1 SGHDT and CDR2 YYEEEE. The full variable domain, with the rest looked up from reference TRBV5-6 and TRBJ2-3, is DAGVTQSPTHLIKTRGQQVTLRCSPKSGHDTVSWYQQALGQGPQFIFQYYEEEERQRGNFPDRFSGHQFPNYSSELNVNALLLGDSALYLCASSLSSTDTQYFGPGTRLTVL.

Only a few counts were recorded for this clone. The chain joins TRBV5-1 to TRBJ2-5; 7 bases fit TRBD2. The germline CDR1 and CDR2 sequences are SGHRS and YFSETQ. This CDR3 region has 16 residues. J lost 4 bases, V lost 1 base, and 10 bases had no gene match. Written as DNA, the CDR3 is TGCGCCAGCAGCTTGCTTCCAGCGGGGTCGGGAGAGACCCAGTACTTC. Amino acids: CASSLLPAGSGETQYF.

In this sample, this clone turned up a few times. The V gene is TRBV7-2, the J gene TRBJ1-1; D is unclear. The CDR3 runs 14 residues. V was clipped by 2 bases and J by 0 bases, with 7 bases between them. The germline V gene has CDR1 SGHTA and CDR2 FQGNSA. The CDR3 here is CASSLLVLNTEAFF. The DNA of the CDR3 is TGTGCCAGCAGCTTATTGGTTCTGAACACTGAAGCTTTCTTT.

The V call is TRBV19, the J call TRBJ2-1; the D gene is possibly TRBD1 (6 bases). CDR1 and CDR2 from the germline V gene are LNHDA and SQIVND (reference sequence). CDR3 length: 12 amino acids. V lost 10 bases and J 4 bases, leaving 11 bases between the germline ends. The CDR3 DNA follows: TGTGCCACCGACGACAGGTACAATGAGCAGTTCTTC. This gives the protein CATDDRYNEQFF.

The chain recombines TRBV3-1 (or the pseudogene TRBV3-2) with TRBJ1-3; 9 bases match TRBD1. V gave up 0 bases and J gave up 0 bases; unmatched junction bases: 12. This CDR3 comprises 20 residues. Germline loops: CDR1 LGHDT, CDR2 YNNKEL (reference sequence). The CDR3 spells CASSQDSFRRDRVSGNTIYF. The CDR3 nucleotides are TGTGCCAGCAGCCAAGATAGCTTTCGCCGGGACAGGGTCTCTGGAAACACCATATATTTT.

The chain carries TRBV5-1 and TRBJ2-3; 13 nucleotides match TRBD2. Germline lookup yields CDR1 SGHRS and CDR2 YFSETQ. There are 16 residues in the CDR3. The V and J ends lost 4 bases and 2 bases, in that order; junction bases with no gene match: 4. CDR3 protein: CASSPGLAGDTDTQYF. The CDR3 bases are TGCGCCAGCAGCCCTGGACTAGCGGGGGACACAGATACGCAGTATTTT.

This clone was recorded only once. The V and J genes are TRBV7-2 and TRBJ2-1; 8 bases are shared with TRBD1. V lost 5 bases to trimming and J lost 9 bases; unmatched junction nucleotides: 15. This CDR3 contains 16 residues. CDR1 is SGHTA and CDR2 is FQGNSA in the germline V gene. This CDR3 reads CASSHQVTRGPGEQFF. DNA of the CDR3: TGTGCCAGCAGCCATCAAGTAACCAGGGGGCCAGGTGAGCAGTTCTTC. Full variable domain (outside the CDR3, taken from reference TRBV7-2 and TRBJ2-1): GAGVSQSPSNKVTEKGKDVELRCDPISGHTALYWYRQSLGQGLEFLIYFQGNSAPDKSGLPSDRFSAERTGGSVSTLTIQRTQQEDSAVYLCASSHQVTRGPGEQFFGPGTRLTVL.

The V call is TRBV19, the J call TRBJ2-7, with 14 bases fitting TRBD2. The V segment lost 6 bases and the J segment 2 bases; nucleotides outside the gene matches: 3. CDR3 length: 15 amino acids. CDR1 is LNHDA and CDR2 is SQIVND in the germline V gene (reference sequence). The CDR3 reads CASRTTSGRAYEQYF. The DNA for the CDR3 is TGTGCCAGTAGGACGACTAGCGGGAGGGCCTACGAGCAGTACTTC.

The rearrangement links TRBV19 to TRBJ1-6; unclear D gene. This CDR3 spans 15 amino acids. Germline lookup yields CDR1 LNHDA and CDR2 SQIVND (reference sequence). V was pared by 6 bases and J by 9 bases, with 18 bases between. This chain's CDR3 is CASRDRSGYGSPLHF. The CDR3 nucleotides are TGTGCCAGTAGGGATAGGTCCGGGTACGGTTCACCCCTCCACTTT.

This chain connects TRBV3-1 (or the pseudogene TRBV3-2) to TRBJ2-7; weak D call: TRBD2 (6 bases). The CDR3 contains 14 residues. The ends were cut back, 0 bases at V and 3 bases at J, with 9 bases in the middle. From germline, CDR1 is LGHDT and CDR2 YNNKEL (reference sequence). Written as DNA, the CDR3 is TGTGCCAGCAGCCAAGAGGGACTCGGCTACGAGCAGTACTTC. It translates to CASSQEGLGYEQYF.

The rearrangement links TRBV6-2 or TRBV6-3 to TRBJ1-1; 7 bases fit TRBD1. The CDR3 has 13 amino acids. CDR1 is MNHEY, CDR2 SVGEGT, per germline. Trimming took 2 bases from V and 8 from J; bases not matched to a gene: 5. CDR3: CASSYLTGQEAFF. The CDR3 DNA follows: TGTGCCAGCAGTTACCTGACAGGGCAGGAAGCTTTCTTT.

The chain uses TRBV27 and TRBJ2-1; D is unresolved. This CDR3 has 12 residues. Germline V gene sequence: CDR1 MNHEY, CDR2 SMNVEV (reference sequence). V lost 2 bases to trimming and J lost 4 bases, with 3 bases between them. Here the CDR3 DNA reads TGTGCCAGCAGTTTAAATTACAATGAGCAGTTCTTC. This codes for CASSLNYNEQFF.

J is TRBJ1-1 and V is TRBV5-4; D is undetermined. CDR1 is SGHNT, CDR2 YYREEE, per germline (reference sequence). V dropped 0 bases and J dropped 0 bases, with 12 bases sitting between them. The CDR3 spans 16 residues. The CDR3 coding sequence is TGTGCCAGCAGCTTGGATCCTCCACATATGAACACTGAAGCTTTCTTT. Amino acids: CASSLDPPHMNTEAFF. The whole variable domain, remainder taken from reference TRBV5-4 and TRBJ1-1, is ETGVTQSPTHLIKTRGQQVTLRCSSQSGHNTVSWYQQALGQGPQFIFQYYREEENGRGNFPPRFSGLQFPNYSSELNVNALELDDSALYLCASSLDPPHMNTEAFFGQGTRLTVV.

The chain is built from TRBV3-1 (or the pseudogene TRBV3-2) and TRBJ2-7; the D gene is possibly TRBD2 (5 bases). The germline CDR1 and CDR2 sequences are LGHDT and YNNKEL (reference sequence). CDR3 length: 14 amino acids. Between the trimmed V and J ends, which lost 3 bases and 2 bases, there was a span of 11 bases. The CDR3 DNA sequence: TGTGCCAGCAGCCAGGACTCAACCCCCTACGAGCAGTACTTC. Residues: CASSQDSTPYEQYF.

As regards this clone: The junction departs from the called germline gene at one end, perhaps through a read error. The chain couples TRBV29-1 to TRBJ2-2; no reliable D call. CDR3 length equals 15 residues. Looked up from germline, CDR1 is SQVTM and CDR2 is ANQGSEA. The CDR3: CSVEVDRTKTGELFF. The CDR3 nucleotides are TGCAGCGTTGAAGTCGATAGGACGAAAACCGGGGAGCTGTTTTTT.

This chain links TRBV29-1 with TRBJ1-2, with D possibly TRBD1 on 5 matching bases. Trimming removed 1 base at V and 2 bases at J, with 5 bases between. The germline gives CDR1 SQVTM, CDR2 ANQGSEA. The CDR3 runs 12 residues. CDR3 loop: CSVEAGNYGYTF. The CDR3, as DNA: TGCAGCGTTGAAGCAGGGAACTATGGCTACACCTTC.

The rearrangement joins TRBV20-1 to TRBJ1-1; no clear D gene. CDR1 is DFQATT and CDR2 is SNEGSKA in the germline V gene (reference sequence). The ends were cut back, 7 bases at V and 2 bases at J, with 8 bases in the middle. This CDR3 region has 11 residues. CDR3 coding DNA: TGCAGTGTTGTCCGAAACACTGAAGCTTTCTTT. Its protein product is CSVVRNTEAFF.

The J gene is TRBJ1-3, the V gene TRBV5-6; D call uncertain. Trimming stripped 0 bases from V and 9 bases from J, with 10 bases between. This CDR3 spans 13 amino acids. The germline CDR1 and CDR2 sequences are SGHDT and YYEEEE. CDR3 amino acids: CASSLGGPGTIYF. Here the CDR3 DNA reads TGTGCCAGCAGCTTGGGGGGTCCAGGCACCATATATTTT. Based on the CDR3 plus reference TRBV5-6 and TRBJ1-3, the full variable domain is DAGVTQSPTHLIKTRGQQVTLRCSPKSGHDTVSWYQQALGQGPQFIFQYYEEEERQRGNFPDRFSGHQFPNYSSELNVNALLLGDSALYLCASSLGGPGTIYFGEGSWLTVV.

The CDR3 DNA reads TGTGCCACCAGTGATTCAACCCTGAATCAGCCCCAGCATTTT. Translated: CATSDSTLNQPQHF. The chain uses TRBV24-1 and TRBJ1-5, with no clear D. The length of the CDR3 is 14 residues. Germline V gives CDR1 KGHDR, CDR2 SFDVKD. V lost 2 bases and J lost 4, with 8 bases in between.

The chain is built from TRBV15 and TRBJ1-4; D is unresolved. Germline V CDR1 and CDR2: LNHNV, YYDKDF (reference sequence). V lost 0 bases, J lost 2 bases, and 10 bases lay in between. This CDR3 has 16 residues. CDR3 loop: CATSRDGQPTNEKLFF. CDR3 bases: TGTGCCACCAGCAGAGATGGCCAGCCTACTAATGAAAAACTGTTTTTT.

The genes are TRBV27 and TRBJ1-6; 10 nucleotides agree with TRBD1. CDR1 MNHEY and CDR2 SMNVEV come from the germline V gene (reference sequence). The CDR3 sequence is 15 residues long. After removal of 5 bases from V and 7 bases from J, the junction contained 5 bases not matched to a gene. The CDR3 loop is CASSSMGQGNSPLHF. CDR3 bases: TGTGCCAGCAGTAGCATGGGACAGGGGAATTCACCCCTCCACTTT.